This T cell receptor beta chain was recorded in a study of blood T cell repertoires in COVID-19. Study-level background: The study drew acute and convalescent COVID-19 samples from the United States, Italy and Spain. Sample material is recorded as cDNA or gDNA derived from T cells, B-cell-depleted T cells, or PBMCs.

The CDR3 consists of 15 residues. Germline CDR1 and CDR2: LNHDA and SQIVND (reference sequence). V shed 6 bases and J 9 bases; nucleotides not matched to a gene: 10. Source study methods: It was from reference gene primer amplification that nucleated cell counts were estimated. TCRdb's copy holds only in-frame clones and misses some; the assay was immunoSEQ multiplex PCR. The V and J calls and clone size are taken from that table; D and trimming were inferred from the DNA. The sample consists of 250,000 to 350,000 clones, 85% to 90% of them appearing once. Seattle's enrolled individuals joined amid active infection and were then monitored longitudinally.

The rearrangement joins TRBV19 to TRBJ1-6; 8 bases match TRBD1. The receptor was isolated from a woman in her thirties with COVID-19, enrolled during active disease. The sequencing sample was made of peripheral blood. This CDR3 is CASSPGQGEASPLHF. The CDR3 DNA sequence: TGTGCCAGTAGCCCCGGACAGGGAGAGGCTTCACCCCTCCACTTT. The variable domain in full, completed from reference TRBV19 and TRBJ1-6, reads DGGITQSPKYLFRKEGQNVTLSCEQNLNHDAMYWYRQDPGQGLRLIYYSQIVNDFQKGDIAEGYSVSREKKESFPLTVTSAQKNPTAFYLCASSPGQGEASPLHFGNGTRLTVT.